The sequence of this T cell receptor beta chain was determined in a study of cytomegalovirus exposure and HLA in healthy donors. 60 Vbeta and 13 Jbeta primers were used in PCR. TCRdb's table, derived via immunoSEQ multiplex PCR, lists solely in-frame clones and lacks some. The sample gives about 120,000 clones, 74% of which show up once; about 2% is in the top ten. Germline-derived CDR1 and CDR2 are GTSNPN and SVGIG (reference sequence). V was clipped by 1 base and J by 2 bases; unmatched bases: 6. There are 17 residues in the CDR3. Every donor was a healthy person donating bone marrow. The study, taken as a whole, reports: In an earlier analysis, about 87% or about 30%: the productive usage of most TCR beta V segments.

This clone was recorded a few times. Its antigen remains unidentified. The receptor was derived from a human donor in good health. The chain carries TRBV30 and TRBJ1-4; 11 nucleotides agree with TRBD1. Sequencing was carried out using PBMCs. The chain's CDR3 is CAWSAGQGVQTNEKLFF. The CDR3 nucleotides are TGTGCCTGGAGTGCGGGACAGGGGGTTCAGACTAATGAAAAACTGTTTTTT.